Each of the 12 T cell receptor beta chains below was sequenced from the same sample in a study of T cell responses to AZD1222 COVID-19 vaccine. Using immunoSEQ multiplex PCR, the repertoire was profiled, and TCRdb retains in-frame clones only, with some absent. The sample lists 65,000 to 85,000 clones; 70% to 90% were seen once. Specimen: peripheral blood, collected 28 days after the second AZD1222 dose. The receptors come from an adult who received the AZD1222 COVID-19 vaccine.

This clone was seen a few times. V usage is TRBV12-3 or TRBV12-4 and J usage is TRBJ1-5; no clear D. Deletions cut 5 bases from V and 8 bases from J, with 13 bases between. This CDR3 comprises 13 residues. This CDR3 is CASSPQTSKPQHF. CDR3 bases: TGTGCCAGCAGTCCTCAAACATCCAAGCCCCAGCATTTT.

The CDR3 coding sequence is TGTGCCAGTAGTGGAACGACAGGTATGAATTACGAGCAGTACTTC. Amino acid sequence: CASSGTTGMNYEQYF. V gene TRBV19 combines with J gene TRBJ2-7, with D tentatively TRBD1 (6 bases). The germline V and J ends were trimmed by 5 bases and 4 bases, with 18 bases remaining between them. The CDR3 loop spans 15 amino acids. Germline CDR1 and CDR2: LNHDA and SQIVND (reference sequence). Variable domain in full (rest from reference TRBV19 and TRBJ2-7): DGGITQSPKYLFRKEGQNVTLSCEQNLNHDAMYWYRQDPGQGLRLIYYSQIVNDFQKGDIAEGYSVSREKKESFPLTVTSAQKNPTAFYLCASSGTTGMNYEQYFGPGTRLTVT.

The chain uses TRBV7-8 and TRBJ1-1; the D is unclear. Germline-derived CDR1 and CDR2 are SGHVS and FQNEAQ. The CDR3 consists of 12 residues. The CDR3 region has the DNA TGTGTCGAACGACCGAGCCACACTGAAGCTTTCTTT. Translating it yields CVERPSHTEAFF.

The rearrangement uses TRBV19 and TRBJ2-5; a weak D match, TRBD2 (5 bases). Germline CDR1 and CDR2: LNHDA and SQIVND (reference sequence). The V gene lost 3 bases and the J gene lost 5 bases, with 10 bases spanning the gap. The CDR3 contains 13 residues. CDR3 loop: CASSIVGLETQYF. CDR3 coding DNA: TGTGCCAGTAGTATTGTAGGACTGGAGACCCAGTACTTC. The entire variable domain, with the rest obtained from reference TRBV19 and TRBJ2-5, is as follows: DGGITQSPKYLFRKEGQNVTLSCEQNLNHDAMYWYRQDPGQGLRLIYYSQIVNDFQKGDIAEGYSVSREKKESFPLTVTSAQKNPTAFYLCASSIVGLETQYFGPGTRLLVL.

This rearrangement joins TRBV19 to TRBJ1-4; TRBD1 is a possible D gene (5 bases). The CDR3 is 12 amino acids. Trimming stripped 5 bases from V and 8 bases from J, with 9 bases between. Germline assignment: CDR1 LNHDA and CDR2 SQIVND (reference sequence). This CDR3 is CASSSWGEKLFF. The CDR3 coding sequence is TGTGCCAGTAGTTCGTGGGGCGAAAAACTGTTTTTT.

The chain uses TRBV6-1 and TRBJ1-4; TRBD1 matches at 7 bases. Per the germline V gene, CDR1 is MNHNS and CDR2 is SASEGT. The length of the CDR3 is 13 residues. V was clipped by 3 bases and J by 10 bases; unmatched bases: 5. The CDR3 DNA reads TGTGCCAGCAGTGACCCCTGGGACAGAAAACTGTTTTTT. The encoded protein is CASSDPWDRKLFF.

This rearrangement joins TRBV2 to TRBJ2-5, with 11 bases fitting TRBD1. The CDR3 is 15 residues long. The trim removed 1 base at V and 4 bases at J, leaving 2 bases unmatched. Germline CDR1 is SNHLY and CDR2 is FYNNEI. In DNA form, the CDR3 reads TGTGCCAGCAGTGAAGGGGGGACAGGGGGAGAGACCCAGTACTTC. Translation: CASSEGGTGGETQYF.

The chain links TRBV24-1 to TRBJ1-2; weak D call: TRBD1 (5 bases). Germline V gives CDR1 KGHDR, CDR2 SFDVKD. The CDR3 extends over 12 amino acids. V lost 3 bases and J lost 8, with 9 bases in between. CDR3 region: CATSDRREGYTF. CDR3 DNA: TGTGCCACCAGTGATCGCAGGGAGGGCTACACCTTC.

The V gene is TRBV19, the J gene TRBJ1-1; TRBD1 agrees at 8 bases. Unmatched junction bases numbered 3, after V lost 5 bases and J lost 1 base. The germline V gene encodes CDR1 LNHDA and CDR2 SQIVND (reference sequence). The CDR3 is made up of 14 amino acids. CDR3 residues: CASSVDRGNTEAFF. The DNA of the CDR3 is TGTGCCAGTAGTGTCGACAGGGGGAACACTGAAGCTTTCTTT.

The chain links TRBV28 to TRBJ2-1; D not certain. The CDR3 length is 14 residues. The V gene lost 2 bases and the J gene lost 0 bases, with 5 bases spanning the gap. CDR1 is MDHEN and CDR2 is SYDVKM in the germline V gene. CDR3 residues: CASSLVTSYNEQFF. In DNA form, the CDR3 reads TGTGCCAGCAGTTTAGTCACCTCCTACAATGAGCAGTTCTTC.

This clone is a singleton in its sample. Here the CDR3 omits its conserved ending phenylalanine or tryptophan, so a read error is the likely source. Because the CDR3's place on the DNA is in doubt, the DNA is left out and the CDR3 is given as listed by TCRdb. V gene TRBV28 combines with J gene TRBJ2-6. The germline V gene encodes CDR1 MDHEN and CDR2 SYDVKM. The CDR3 spans 9 amino acids, including both terminal residues. This CDR3 reads CASRPFRDE.

The chain has TRBV7-2 and TRBJ1-2, with TRBD1 as a possible D gene (6 bases). The CDR3 is 15 amino acids. Trimming shortened V by 0 bases and J by 8 bases, and 16 bases separated the two germline ends. The germline V gene encodes CDR1 SGHTA and CDR2 FQGNSA. CDR3 in DNA: TGTGCCAGCAGCTTAGCCCAACTAACAGGGCTCGGCTACACCTTC. Translated: CASSLAQLTGLGYTF. The variable domain in full, with the rest retrieved from reference TRBV7-2 and TRBJ1-2, is GAGVSQSPSNKVTEKGKDVELRCDPISGHTALYWYRQSLGQGLEFLIYFQGNSAPDKSGLPSDRFSAERTGGSVSTLTIQRTQQEDSAVYLCASSLAQLTGLGYTFGSGTRLTVV.